This T cell receptor (beta chain) was recovered during a study of cytomegalovirus exposure and HLA in healthy donors. Study observations and caveats: Most CMV-associated TCR beta chains appeared HLA-restricted in a later analysis.

Primers for the PCR totalled 60 Vbeta and 13 Jbeta. Sequencing was performed with immunoSEQ multiplex PCR; in TCRdb, only in-frame clones are kept and a portion is missing. The table shows 100,000 to 150,000 clones, with about 81% occurring only once. This clone was observed a single time. Its specificity is not known. V was pared by 5 bases and J by 1 base, with 20 bases of the junction left unmatched. Per the germline V gene, CDR1 is SGHTA and CDR2 is FQGTGA. The CDR3 consists of 21 residues. This clonotype was sampled from a woman between 25 and 40 years old in good health and CMV-seronegative. This chain connects TRBV7-3 to TRBJ2-7, with 13 bases that match TRBD2. Sequencing was done on a sample of PBMCs. CDR3 sequence: CASSPYLLTSGRSRDSYEQYF. In DNA form, the CDR3 reads TGTGCCAGCAGCCCCTATCTGCTGACTAGCGGGAGGAGTCGGGATTCCTACGAGCAGTACTTC.